This T cell receptor beta chain was captured by sequencing in a study of blood T cell repertoires in COVID-19. With V trimmed by 6 bases and J by 2 bases, 6 bases remained unmatched. Germline CDR1 WNHNN, CDR2 SYGVQD (reference sequence). The CDR3 runs 14 residues. Data came from immunoSEQ multiplex PCR; TCRdb stores just in-frame clones and leaves some out. The table lists 200,000 to 300,000 clones, 75% to 90% of them singletons, with roughly 12% in the top ten. A few counts support this clone. The gene calls are TRBV10-1 and TRBJ2-7; 8 nucleotides agree with TRBD2. This clonotype was obtained from a woman aged 55 to 70 with active or convalescent COVID-19. The material sequenced was peripheral blood. The CDR3 DNA is TGCGCCAGCAGCCCCAGCGGGGGCCCCTACGAGCAGTACTTC. Translated, it gives CASSPSGGPYEQYF.